These T cell receptor beta chains were read from a single sample in a study of shared T cell receptors in the human thymus. The repertoire was sequenced with immunoSEQ multiplex PCR; TCRdb's copy has only in-frame clones and lacks some. There are hundreds of thousands of clones in the sample; more than 75% occur only once, and around 0.01% lies in the top ten. The sample was also linked to a second study, of human thymus T cells.

What was sequenced was thymocytes. The source is a boy under three years old with a congenital heart defect. Both conserved end residues are part of each CDR3. The order of the fields is D gene, J gene, clone size, V gene, CDR3 protein, CDR3 DNA. D genes are given only for firm matches. Clone size is shown for a subset of rows, as once, few, many or a class of expanded clone.

D: TRBD2; J: TRBJ2-3; size: NA; V: TRBV25-1; CDR3: CASGGRRGADTQYF; DNA: TGTGCCAGCGGCGGACGGCGGGGGGCAGATACGCAGTATTTT
D: TRBD2; J: TRBJ2-7; size: NA; V: TRBV11-2; CDR3: CASSPCTSGRAYEQYF; DNA: TGTGCCAGCAGCCCGTGTACTAGCGGGAGGGCGTACGAGCAGTACTTC
D: NA; J: TRBJ1-1; size: NA; V: TRBV4-2; CDR3: CASSQGEDWGENTEAFF; DNA: TGTGCCAGCAGCCAAGGGGAGGATTGGGGGGAAAACACTGAAGCTTTCTTT
D: TRBD2; J: TRBJ2-1; size: NA; V: TRBV7-2; CDR3: CASSSSGTSGYNEQFF; DNA: TGTGCCAGCTCCTCCTCCGGGACTAGCGGTTACAATGAGCAGTTCTTC
D: TRBD2; J: TRBJ2-3; size: NA; V: TRBV7-2; CDR3: CASSKGTSGSTDTQYF; DNA: TGTGCCAGCAGCAAAGGGACTAGCGGGAGCACAGATACGCAGTATTTT
D: TRBD2; J: TRBJ2-5; size: NA; V: TRBV10-3; CDR3: CAIRTRMGNQYF; DNA: TGTGCCATTAGGACTAGGATGGGCAACCAGTACTTC
D: NA; J: TRBJ2-5; size: NA; V: TRBV29-1; CDR3: CSVKFEPIRAETQYF; DNA: TGCAGCGTCAAGTTCGAGCCTATTCGCGCGGAGACCCAGTACTTC
D: NA; J: TRBJ2-3; size: NA; V: TRBV12-5; CDR3: CASAKRVPDTQYF; DNA: TGTGCTAGTGCTAAGCGGGTACCAGATACGCAGTATTTT
D: TRBD2; J: TRBJ2-7; size: NA; V: TRBV27; CDR3: CASRPISGRPSHRYEQYF; DNA: TGTGCCAGCAGACCCATTAGCGGGAGGCCCTCCCATCGGTACGAGCAGTACTTC
D: NA; J: TRBJ2-1; size: NA; V: TRBV12-5; CDR3: CASGLSLPSYNEQFF; DNA: TGTGCTAGTGGTTTATCGCTACCCTCCTACAATGAGCAGTTCTTC
D: NA; J: TRBJ2-7; size: NA; V: TRBV21-1; CDR3: CASMQGYEQYF; DNA: TGTGCCAGCATGCAGGGATACGAGCAGTACTTC
D: NA; J: TRBJ1-1; size: NA; V: TRBV11-1; CDR3: CASSLHPGGDTEAFF; DNA: TGTGCCAGCAGCCTACACCCGGGGGGGGATACTGAAGCTTTCTTT
D: NA; J: TRBJ2-1; size: NA; V: TRBV6-4; CDR3: CASSDDRTYEQFF; DNA: TGTGCCAGCAGTGACGACAGGACTTATGAGCAGTTCTTC
D: NA; J: TRBJ2-7; size: NA; V: TRBV27; CDR3: CASSLYRSPYEQYF; DNA: TGTGCCAGCAGTTTATACAGGTCCCCCTACGAGCAGTACTTC
D: NA; J: TRBJ1-2; size: NA; V: TRBV5-4; CDR3: CASSLAGRRGYTF; DNA: TGTGCCAGCAGCCTAGCCGGGCGCCGGGGCTACACCTTC
D: TRBD1; J: TRBJ1-1; size: NA; V: TRBV5-4; CDR3: CASSLNRGTEAFF; DNA: TGTGCCAGCAGCTTGAACAGGGGGACTGAAGCTTTCTTT
D: TRBD1; J: TRBJ1-2; size: NA; V: TRBV5-4; CDR3: CASTSLLQGAGGYTF; DNA: TGTGCCAGCACCTCACTACTACAGGGGGCAGGAGGCTACACCTTC
D: TRBD1; J: TRBJ2-1; size: NA; V: TRBV27; CDR3: CASTSLGDRGNNEQFF; DNA: TGTGCCAGCACTTCCCTGGGGGACAGGGGCAACAATGAGCAGTTCTTC
D: TRBD2; J: TRBJ2-7; size: NA; V: TRBV18; CDR3: CASSRTTSVTYEQYF; DNA: TGTGCCAGCTCACGGACGACTAGCGTAACCTACGAGCAGTACTTC
D: TRBD2; J: TRBJ2-7; size: NA; V: TRBV11-3; CDR3: CASSAGWREGLYEQYF; DNA: TGTGCCAGCAGCGCGGGGTGGCGGGAGGGCCTCTACGAGCAGTACTTC
D: TRBD2; J: TRBJ2-7; size: NA; V: TRBV7-2; CDR3: CASSFVTSAYEQYF; DNA: TGTGCCAGCAGCTTTGTGACTAGCGCCTACGAGCAGTACTTC
D: TRBD1; J: TRBJ2-7; size: NA; V: TRBV7-2; CDR3: CASSSPRTGSMDEQYF; DNA: TGTGCCAGCAGCTCCCCGCGGACAGGGTCCATGGACGAGCAGTACTTC
D: TRBD2; J: TRBJ2-7; size: NA; V: TRBV2; CDR3: CASSEEGELAGVYEQYF; DNA: TGTGCCAGCAGTGAAGAGGGGGAACTAGCGGGAGTTTACGAGCAGTACTTC
D: TRBD1; J: TRBJ1-2; size: NA; V: TRBV27; CDR3: CASSRTGAHPPNYGYTF; DNA: TGTGCCAGCAGTCGGACAGGGGCTCACCCCCCAAACTATGGCTACACCTTC
D: TRBD1; J: TRBJ2-1; size: NA; V: TRBV28; CDR3: CASTITPPHYGTGYNEQFF; DNA: TGTGCCAGCACCATTACCCCTCCCCATTACGGGACAGGCTACAATGAGCAGTTCTTC
D: TRBD2; J: TRBJ2-7; size: NA; V: TRBV7-9; CDR3: CASSLEPSGRSRQYF; DNA: TGTGCCAGCAGCTTAGAACCTAGCGGGAGGTCCCGGCAGTACTTC
D: TRBD1; J: TRBJ2-7; size: NA; V: TRBV7-9; CDR3: CASSLGQGTYEQYF; DNA: TGTGCCAGCAGCCTCGGACAGGGTACCTACGAGCAGTACTTC
D: TRBD1; J: TRBJ2-3; size: NA; V: TRBV30; CDR3: CAWSVALGQPGRDTQYF; DNA: TGTGCCTGGAGTGTAGCCCTGGGACAGCCCGGCCGGGATACGCAGTATTTT
D: NA; J: TRBJ1-3; size: NA; V: TRBV4-2; CDR3: CASSRDDICSGNTIYF; DNA: TGTGCCAGCAGCCGAGATGACATCTGCTCTGGAAACACCATATATTTT
D: NA; J: TRBJ2-1; size: once; V: TRBV14; CDR3: CASSQEIRGEQFF; DNA: TGTGCCAGCAGCCAAGAGATCAGAGGTGAGCAGTTCTTC
D: TRBD2; J: TRBJ2-3; size: NA; V: TRBV7-8; CDR3: CASSSRTSGRSPAPQYF; DNA: TGTGCCAGCAGCTCCCGGACTAGCGGGAGGTCTCCCGCTCCGCAGTATTTT
D: TRBD2; J: TRBJ2-1; size: NA; V: TRBV4-3; CDR3: CASSPPRRETDWDEQFF; DNA: TGCGCCAGCAGCCCCCCTCGGCGGGAGACAGACTGGGATGAGCAGTTCTTC
D: NA; J: TRBJ1-5; size: once; V: TRBV15; CDR3: CATSRGGGNYVNQPQHF; DNA: TGTGCCACCAGCAGGGGGGGAGGGAATTACGTTAATCAGCCCCAGCATTTT
D: TRBD1; J: TRBJ2-3; size: NA; V: TRBV4-1; CDR3: CASSQATGADTQYF; DNA: TGCGCCAGCAGCCAAGCCACAGGGGCAGATACGCAGTATTTT
D: TRBD2; J: TRBJ2-7; size: few; V: TRBV25-1; CDR3: CASSGTTSGSGYEQYF; DNA: TGTGCCAGCAGTGGGACCACTAGCGGGAGCGGTTACGAGCAGTACTTC
D: TRBD2; J: TRBJ2-7; size: NA; V: TRBV5-8; CDR3: CASSLLAGGYEQYF; DNA: TGTGCCAGCAGCCTTCTAGCGGGAGGCTACGAGCAGTACTTC
D: TRBD2; J: TRBJ2-1; size: NA; V: TRBV4-1; CDR3: CASSQELADEQFF; DNA: TGCGCCAGCAGCCAAGAGCTAGCGGATGAGCAGTTCTTC
D: NA; J: TRBJ2-7; size: NA; V: TRBV11-2; CDR3: CASSLGRDSDGTYEQYF; DNA: TGTGCCAGCAGCTTAGGGCGGGACTCCGATGGCACCTACGAGCAGTACTTC
D: NA; J: TRBJ1-2; size: NA; V: TRBV5-4; CDR3: CASSLGQTDGYTF; DNA: TGTGCCAGCAGCTTGGGGCAGACAGATGGCTACACCTTC
D: NA; J: TRBJ2-1; size: NA; V: TRBV4-3; CDR3: CASSPLKSRSSYNEQFF; DNA: TGCGCCAGCAGCCCTCTAAAGAGCCGGAGCTCCTACAATGAGCAGTTCTTC
D: TRBD2; J: TRBJ2-1; size: NA; V: TRBV10-1; CDR3: CASSESVGTSYSYNEQFF; DNA: TGCGCCAGCAGTGAGTCGGTCGGGACTAGCTATTCCTACAATGAGCAGTTCTTC
D: NA; J: TRBJ2-2; size: NA; V: TRBV6-5; CDR3: CASTWGEATGELFF; DNA: TGTGCCAGCACATGGGGGGAGGCAACCGGGGAGCTGTTTTTT
D: NA; J: TRBJ2-5; size: NA; V: TRBV11-3; CDR3: CASSLRGTIGGETQYF; DNA: TGTGCCAGCAGCTTAAGGGGGACCATAGGGGGAGAGACCCAGTACTTC
D: NA; J: TRBJ2-7; size: NA; V: TRBV7-9; CDR3: CASSAQGGEQYF; DNA: TGTGCCAGCAGCGCACAGGGGGGGGAGCAGTACTTC
D: NA; J: TRBJ2-3; size: NA; V: TRBV6-4; CDR3: CASSVNYLDTDTQYF; DNA: TGTGCCAGCAGTGTAAACTATCTTGACACAGATACGCAGTATTTT
D: NA; J: TRBJ1-2; size: once; V: TRBV6-6; CDR3: CASSYVESGANYGYTF; DNA: TGTGCCAGCAGTTACGTTGAGTCAGGGGCTAACTATGGCTACACCTTC
D: NA; J: TRBJ1-3; size: NA; V: TRBV29-1; CDR3: CSVDTDTSGNTIYF; DNA: TGCAGCGTAGATACGGACACATCTGGAAACACCATATATTTT
D: NA; J: TRBJ1-4; size: NA; V: TRBV9; CDR3: CASSVLRGAATNEKLFF; DNA: TGTGCCAGCAGCGTCCTCCGGGGGGCAGCAACTAATGAAAAACTGTTTTTT